The 2 T cell receptor beta chains listed next were all sequenced from one sample in a study of early T cells in non-severe SARS-CoV-2 infection. TCRdb recomputed calls from the 5' RACE reads with MiXCR, one row per CDR3 protein. The sample records about 60,000 distinct CDR3 sequences, 10% to 15% being singletons. The sequencing sample was made of whole blood. These receptors came from an adult who was a healthcare worker with PCR-confirmed SARS-CoV-2 infection or an uninfected control (not recorded which).

This clonotype was recorded at least ten times. This chain joins TRBV28 and TRBJ2-3; 10 bases agree with TRBD2. Germline CDR1 and CDR2: MDHEN and SYDVKM. The CDR3 has 16 residues. V dropped 6 bases and J dropped 1; count of bases not matched to a gene: 7. The CDR3 bases are TGTGCCAGCAGCAGCTCTGGGACTAGCGGCACAGATACGCAGTATTTT. It codes for CASSSSGTSGTDTQYF.

The CDR3 sequence is CASSLAGGGTSREQFF. CDR3 DNA sequence: TGTGCCAGCAGCTTGGCCGGCGGGGGGACCAGCAGGGAGCAGTTCTTC. The chain uses TRBV5-4 and TRBJ2-1, with 8 bases matching TRBD2. From germline, CDR1 is SGHNT and CDR2 YYREEE (reference sequence). There are 16 residues in the CDR3. J was trimmed by 10 bases and V by 0 bases; bases with no gene match: 12. The entire variable domain, with the rest obtained from reference TRBV5-4 and TRBJ2-1, is as follows: ETGVTQSPTHLIKTRGQQVTLRCSSQSGHNTVSWYQQALGQGPQFIFQYYREEENGRGNFPPRFSGLQFPNYSSELNVNALELDDSALYLCASSLAGGGTSREQFFGPGTRLTVL.